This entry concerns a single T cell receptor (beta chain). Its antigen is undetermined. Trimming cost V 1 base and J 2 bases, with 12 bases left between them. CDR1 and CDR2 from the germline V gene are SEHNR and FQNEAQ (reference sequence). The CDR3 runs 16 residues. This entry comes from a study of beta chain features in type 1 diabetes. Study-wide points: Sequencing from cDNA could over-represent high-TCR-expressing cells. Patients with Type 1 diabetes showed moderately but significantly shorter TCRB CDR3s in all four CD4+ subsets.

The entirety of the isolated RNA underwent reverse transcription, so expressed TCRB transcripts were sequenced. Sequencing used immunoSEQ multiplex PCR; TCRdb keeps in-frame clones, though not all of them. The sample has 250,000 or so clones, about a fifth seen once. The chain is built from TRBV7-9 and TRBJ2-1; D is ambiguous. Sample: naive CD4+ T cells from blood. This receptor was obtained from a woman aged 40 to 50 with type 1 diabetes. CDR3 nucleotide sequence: TGTGCCAGCAGCTTAGGTCTGGCAGGAACCTACAATGAGCAGTTCTTC. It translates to CASSLGLAGTYNEQFF.